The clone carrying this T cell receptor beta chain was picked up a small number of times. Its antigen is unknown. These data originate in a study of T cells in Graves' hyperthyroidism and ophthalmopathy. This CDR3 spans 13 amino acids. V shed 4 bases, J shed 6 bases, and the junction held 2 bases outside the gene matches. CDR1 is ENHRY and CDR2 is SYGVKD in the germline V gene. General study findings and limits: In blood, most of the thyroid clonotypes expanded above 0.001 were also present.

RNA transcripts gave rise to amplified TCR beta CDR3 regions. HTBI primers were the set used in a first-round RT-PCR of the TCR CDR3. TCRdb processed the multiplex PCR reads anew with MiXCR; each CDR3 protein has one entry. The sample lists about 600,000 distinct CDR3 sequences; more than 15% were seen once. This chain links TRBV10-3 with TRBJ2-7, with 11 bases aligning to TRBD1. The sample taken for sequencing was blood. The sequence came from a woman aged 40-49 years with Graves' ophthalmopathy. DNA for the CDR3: TGTGCCATCAGTGCCGGGACAGGGGGCGAGCAGTACTTC. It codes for CAISAGTGGEQYF.